Listed below are T cell receptor beta chains from one sample, sequenced in a study of blood T cells in healthy people across ages. TCRdb re-analysed the 5' RACE reads in MiXCR, keeping a single row per CDR3 protein. The top ten clones hold roughly 40% of a sample with around 800,000 distinct CDR3 sequences, 53% of them seen once. Sequencing was performed on blood. These receptors were collected from a man of 80 years or more in good health. CDR3s include the opening cysteine and the closing phenylalanine or tryptophan. A D gene is named only where the DNA matches it firmly. Clone sizes are given selectively: once, few, many, or a class where the clone is expanded.

TRBV6-5	TRBJ2-5	NA	TRBD2	TGTGCCAGCAGTTCGTCGGGACTAGCGGGATTTGTGCAGGAGACCCAGTACTTC	CASSSSGLAGFVQETQYF
TRBV20-1	TRBJ2-2	few	NA	TGCAGTGCTAGAGCTGCCGGGGAGCTGTTTTTT	CSARAAGELFF
TRBV29-1	TRBJ1-3	NA	NA	TGCAGCGTTGGCACGAGTGGAAACACCATATATTTT	CSVGTSGNTIYF
TRBV4-1	TRBJ2-5	NA	TRBD1	TGCGCCAGCAGCCCTCCGACAGGGGCGGTTGGAGAGACCCAGTACTTC	CASSPPTGAVGETQYF
TRBV20-1	TRBJ1-5	NA	NA	TGCAGTGCTAGGGATTGGAGTGACAGCAATCAGCCCCAGCATTTT	CSARDWSDSNQPQHF
TRBV5-1	TRBJ2-1	few	NA	TGCGCCAGCAGCTCCGGGCTCCGACAGGTCAATGAGCAGTTCTTC	CASSSGLRQVNEQFF
TRBV20-1	TRBJ2-3	few	NA	TGCAGTGCTAGCCCTGGCCCCACAGATACGCAGTATTTT	CSASPGPTDTQYF
TRBV5-1	TRBJ2-3	few	TRBD2	TGCGCCAGCAGCCCCCTGACTAGCGGGAGCACAGATACGCAGTATTTT	CASSPLTSGSTDTQYF
TRBV5-1	TRBJ2-7	NA	NA	TGCGCCAGCAGCTTGCTCTCGATCTCCTACAATGAGCAGTACTTC	CASSLLSISYNEQYF
TRBV3-1	TRBJ1-6	NA	NA	TGTGCCAGCAGAGGCGAGGGGCTGCCCCTCCACTTT	CASRGEGLPLHF
TRBV5-1	TRBJ2-2	NA	NA	TGCGCCAGCGCTCCAGGAGGGAACACCGGGGAGCTGTTTTTT	CASAPGGNTGELFF
TRBV5-1	TRBJ2-5	NA	TRBD2	TGCGCCAGCGCCTACTTTAGCGGGAGAGAGACCCAGTACTTC	CASAYFSGRETQYF
TRBV6-5	TRBJ1-5	NA	TRBD1	TGTGCCAGCAAGACAGGGTTCGATCAGCCCCAGCATTTT	CASKTGFDQPQHF
TRBV7-2	TRBJ2-1	NA	TRBD2	TGTGCCAGCAGCCCACAGGTTAGCGGGAGCAATGAGCAGTTCTTC	CASSPQVSGSNEQFF
TRBV6-6	TRBJ2-7	NA	NA	TGTGCCAGCAGTTACTCGTCGCCAGCCTACGAGCAGTACTTC	CASSYSSPAYEQYF
TRBV6-8	TRBJ2-3	NA	TRBD1	TGTGCCAGCAGTTACCATCCGACAGGGTCGGAGCACAGATACGCGTATTTT	CASSYHPTGSEHRYAYF
TRBV6-2/TRBV6-3	TRBJ2-1	NA	TRBD2	TGTGCCAGCAGTCGTAGCGGGAGTGGGGGCAATGAGCAGTTCTTC	CASSRSGSGGNEQFF
TRBV12-3/TRBV12-4	TRBJ2-1	NA	NA	TGTGCCAGCAGTCTTAGGGGATTCAATGAGCAGTTCTTC	CASSLRGFNEQFF
TRBV10-3	TRBJ2-1	few	NA	TGTGCCATCAGTGAGTCGACAGGATACAATGAGCAGTTCTTC	CAISESTGYNEQFF
TRBV7-9	TRBJ2-7	NA	TRBD2	TGTGCCAGCAGCCTCATGACGGGACTAGCTTCCGAGCAGTACTTC	CASSLMTGLASEQYF
TRBV11-1	TRBJ2-6	few	NA	TGTGCCAGCAGCCCCGGGCGTACCAACGTCCTGACTTTC	CASSPGRTNVLTF
TRBV12-3/TRBV12-4	TRBJ2-3	few	TRBD2	TGTGCCAGCAGTCCCCTAGCGGTCCACACAGATACGCAGTATTTT	CASSPLAVHTDTQYF
TRBV24-1	TRBJ2-1	NA	NA	TGTGCCACCAGTGATTTTAGCCTCAACCAGGCCAATGAGCAGTTCTTT	CATSDFSLNQANEQFF
TRBV24-1	TRBJ2-5	NA	TRBD1	TGTGCCACCAGTGATTTGCAAGGGGGCGTCCGGGAGACCCAGTACTTC	CATSDLQGGVRETQYF
TRBV28	TRBJ1-1	few	NA	TGTGCCAGCAGCCCCCGGGTCAGTAGCACTGAAGCTTTCTTT	CASSPRVSSTEAFF
TRBV6-5	TRBJ2-5	NA	NA	TGTGCCAGCCTGGGACAGTCGGGGGAGCAGTACTTC	CASLGQSGEQYF
TRBV24-1	TRBJ1-1	NA	NA	TGTGCCACCAGTGATCCCAGGTTTGCGGAAGCTTTCTTT	CATSDPRFAEAFF
TRBV5-4	TRBJ2-6	once	TRBD1	TGTGCCAGCAGCCATGCGGGACAGGGGGCTACAGGGGCCAACGTCCTGACTTTC	CASSHAGQGATGANVLTF
TRBV6-1	TRBJ2-7	NA	TRBD1	TGTGCCATCGGAACTCCTGCGACAGGGGACTACGAGCAGTACTTC	CAIGTPATGDYEQYF
TRBV7-2	TRBJ2-3	NA	NA	TGTGCCAGCAGCCCTCGGCCGCTAGTTGCAGATACGCAGTATTTT	CASSPRPLVADTQYF
TRBV5-1	TRBJ2-1	once	NA	TGCGCCAGCAGCTTGGCCGGAGCGGTCTACAATGAGCAGTTCTTC	CASSLAGAVYNEQFF
TRBV5-1	TRBJ1-2	many	NA	TGCGCCAGCAGCGCGGACGGCGGTAGAGATGGCTACACCTTC	CASSADGGRDGYTF
TRBV11-2	TRBJ2-5	NA	TRBD2	TGTGCCAGCAGCCCCAGACTAGCGGGGTACCAAGAGACCCAGTACTTC	CASSPRLAGYQETQYF
TRBV20-1	TRBJ2-7	NA	NA	TGCAGTGCTAGGGGGGCTACCTCCTACGGGCAGTACTTC	CSARGATSYGQYF
TRBV5-1	TRBJ2-7	few	TRBD2	TGCGCCAGCAGTTTTGAGGGAGGGCCCTACGAGCAGTACTTC	CASSFEGGPYEQYF
TRBV11-1	TRBJ2-3	few	TRBD1	TGTGCCAGCAGCTTAGCGGGACAGGCCGGGAGATACGCGTATTTT	CASSLAGQAGRYAYF
TRBV7-2	TRBJ2-7	few	TRBD2	TGTGCCAGCAGCCGGGGACTAGCGGGAGCCGAGCAGTACTTC	CASSRGLAGAEQYF
TRBV2	TRBJ2-1	NA	NA	TGTGCCAGCTCACCAGGGAACAGAGAGCAGTTCTTC	CASSPGNREQFF